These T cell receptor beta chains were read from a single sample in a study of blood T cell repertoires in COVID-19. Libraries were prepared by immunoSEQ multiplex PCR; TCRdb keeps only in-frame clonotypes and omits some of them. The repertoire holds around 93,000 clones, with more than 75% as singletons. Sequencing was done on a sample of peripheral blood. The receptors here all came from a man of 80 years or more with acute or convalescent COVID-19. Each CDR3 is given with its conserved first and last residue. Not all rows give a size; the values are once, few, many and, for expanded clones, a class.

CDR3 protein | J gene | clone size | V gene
CASSYSPGQGNTEAFF | TRBJ1-1 | - | TRBV6-5
CASSQDSLAGVNEQYF | TRBJ2-7 | - | TRBV4-3
CASSLGPPGFSYEQYF | TRBJ2-7 | - | TRBV27
CASSLGARGGETQYF | TRBJ2-5 | - | TRBV5-1
CASSAQGRGNEQYF | TRBJ2-7 | once | TRBV2
CASGLHVSGANVLTF | TRBJ2-6 | - | TRBV4-1
CASSLDGRGAAFF | TRBJ1-1 | once | TRBV11-2
CASEGTETDTQYF | TRBJ2-3 | - | TRBV10-2
CASSLNTGLAYEQYF | TRBJ2-7 | - | TRBV5-1
CASQRLGGIYNEQFF | TRBJ2-1 | - | TRBV2
CASSPRGDNQPQHF | TRBJ1-5 | - | TRBV6-5
CASSGGELGKLFF | TRBJ1-4 | once | TRBV18
CASSPLSRGSHQPQHF | TRBJ1-5 | once | TRBV27
CASSSGGINGYTF | TRBJ1-2 | once | TRBV28
CASSQVGLAGSLPYNEQFF | TRBJ2-1 | - | TRBV14
CASSPGTVYGYTF | TRBJ1-2 | many | TRBV7-8
CASSYGGALSTDTQYF | TRBJ2-3 | - | TRBV6-5
CASSLARGNAEAFF | TRBJ1-1 | - | TRBV5-6
CASSLAGGARNNEQFF | TRBJ2-1 | few | TRBV5-4
CASSSGQGSWLSGNTIYF | TRBJ1-3 | many | TRBV19
CASSSGVSYGYTF | TRBJ1-2 | - | TRBV13
CASRVGLAGTDTQYF | TRBJ2-3 | many | TRBV28
CASSLTGANSPLHF | TRBJ1-6 | - | TRBV4-2
CASSQKTQRNEQFF | TRBJ2-1 | - | TRBV3-1/TRBV3-2